Given below is one T cell receptor beta chain in context. Its antigen remains unidentified. This specimen belongs to a study of cytomegalovirus exposure and HLA in healthy donors. Points from the study as a whole: A previous analysis found most TCR beta V segments productive roughly 90% or roughly 30% of the time. More than 15,000 TCR beta sequences were associated with HLA alleles at 0.05 false discovery rate in a later analysis. V- and J-gene trimming in TCR beta was tied to a missense DCLRE1C variant by an analysis performed later.

The CDR3 extends over 15 amino acids. Trimming cost V 6 bases and J 6 bases; bases outside gene matches: 8. Germline V gives CDR1 MNHEY, CDR2 SMNVEV (reference sequence). With 60 Vbeta and 13 Jbeta primers, the PCR was carried out. Original handling: Counted up in a later analysis, unique TCR beta chains came to some 82 million, with around 10 million shared. Some clones are missing from TCRdb's copy, which holds only in-frame ones; the method was immunoSEQ multiplex PCR. Clonal size and the V and J genes are those of that table, whereas D and trimming came from the DNA. Among approximately 150,000 clones listed, around 81% were seen once.

The receptor was isolated from a woman between 18 and 29 years old in good health and CMV-seropositive. The chain carries TRBV27 and TRBJ2-2; 9 bases agree with TRBD1. Sequenced input: PBMCs. CDR3 in DNA: TGTGCCAGCAGCTCCGGGACAGGGCAACCCGGGGAGCTGTTTTTT. The encoded protein is CASSSGTGQPGELFF.